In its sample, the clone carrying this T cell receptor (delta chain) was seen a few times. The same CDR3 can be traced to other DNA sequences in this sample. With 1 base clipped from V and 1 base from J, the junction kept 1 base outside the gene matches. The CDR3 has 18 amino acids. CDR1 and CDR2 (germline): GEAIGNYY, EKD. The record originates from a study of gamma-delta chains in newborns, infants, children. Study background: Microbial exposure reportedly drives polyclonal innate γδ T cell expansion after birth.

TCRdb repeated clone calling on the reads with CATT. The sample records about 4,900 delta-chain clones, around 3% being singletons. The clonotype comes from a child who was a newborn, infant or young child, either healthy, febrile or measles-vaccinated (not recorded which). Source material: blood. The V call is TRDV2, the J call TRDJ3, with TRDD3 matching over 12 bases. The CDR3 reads CACDTLGDTSWDTRQMFF. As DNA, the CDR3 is TGTGCCTGTGACACACTGGGGGATACATCCTGGGACACCCGACAGATGTTTTTC.